This T cell receptor (beta chain) was sequenced in a study of shared clonotypes between healthy human individuals. Each subset's genomic DNA was shared equally among a number of immunoSEQ plates. Using immunoSEQ multiplex PCR, the repertoire was profiled, and TCRdb retains in-frame clones only, with some absent. Here the sample spans approximately 2,300,000 clones, under 95% being singletons. This clone appeared a few times. The antigen remains undetermined. Other DNA sequences in the same sample also yield this CDR3. The V end lost 0 bases, the J end lost 1 base, and 4 bases lay between the germline ends. The CDR3 is 13 amino acids. The germline V gene has CDR1 SGHRS and CDR2 YFSETQ. Study conclusions and caveats: Clonotypes which were not shared had lower generation probabilities than clonotypes that all four donors shared. Represented diversity, genetic and exposure-history alike, was limited by few donors.

The TCR comes from a man younger than 30 in good health. Some clones in this sample may be carry-over from other donors' samples. This rearrangement joins TRBV5-1 to TRBJ1-1; D gene uncertain. Specimen: naive CD4+ T cells from PBMCs. Indicated subset: CD45RA+ positively selected. DNA for the CDR3: TGCGCCAGCAGCTTGGGCAGGAACACTGAAGCTTTCTTT. Protein: CASSLGRNTEAFF.